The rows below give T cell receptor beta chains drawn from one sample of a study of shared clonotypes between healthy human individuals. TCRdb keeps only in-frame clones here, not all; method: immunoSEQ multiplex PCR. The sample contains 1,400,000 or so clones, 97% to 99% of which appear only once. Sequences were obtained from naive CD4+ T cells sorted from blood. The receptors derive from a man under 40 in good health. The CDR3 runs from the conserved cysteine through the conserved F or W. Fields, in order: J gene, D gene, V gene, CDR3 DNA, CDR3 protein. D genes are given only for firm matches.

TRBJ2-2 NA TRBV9 TGTGCCAGCAGCGCATCGGGGCGGCGCCTGAACACCGGGGAGCTGTTTTTT CASSASGRRLNTGELFF
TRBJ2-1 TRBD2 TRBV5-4 TGTGCCAGCAGCTTGGCTAGCGGCTACAATGAGCAGTTCTTC CASSLASGYNEQFF
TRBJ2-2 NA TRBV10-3 TGTGCCATCAGTGTCGACCTAAACACCGGGGAGCTGTTTTTT CAISVDLNTGELFF
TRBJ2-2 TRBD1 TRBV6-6 TGTGCCAGCAGTACGACAGGGGGCTCCACCGGGGAGCTGTTTTTT CASSTTGGSTGELFF
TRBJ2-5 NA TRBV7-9 TGTGCCAGCAGCTTATTGGGGGTGACTTGGGGCCAAGAGACCCAGTACTTC CASSLLGVTWGQETQYF
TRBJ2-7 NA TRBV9 TGTGCCAGCAGCCAACGGGACACCTTCTACGAGCAGTACTTC CASSQRDTFYEQYF
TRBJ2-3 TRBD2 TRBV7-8 TGTGCCAGCAGCTTAGTGTGGACTAGGACAGATACGCAGTATTTT CASSLVWTRTDTQYF
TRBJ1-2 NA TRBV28 TGTGCCAGCAGTTTATCGGGTTACGTCTATGGCTACACCTTC CASSLSGYVYGYTF
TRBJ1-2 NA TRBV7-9 TGTGCCAGCAGCTCGGGGACGAGCTATGGCTACACCTTC CASSSGTSYGYTF
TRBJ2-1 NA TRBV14 TGTGCCAGCAGCTCTCCGGGACACTACAATGAGCAGTTCTTC CASSSPGHYNEQFF